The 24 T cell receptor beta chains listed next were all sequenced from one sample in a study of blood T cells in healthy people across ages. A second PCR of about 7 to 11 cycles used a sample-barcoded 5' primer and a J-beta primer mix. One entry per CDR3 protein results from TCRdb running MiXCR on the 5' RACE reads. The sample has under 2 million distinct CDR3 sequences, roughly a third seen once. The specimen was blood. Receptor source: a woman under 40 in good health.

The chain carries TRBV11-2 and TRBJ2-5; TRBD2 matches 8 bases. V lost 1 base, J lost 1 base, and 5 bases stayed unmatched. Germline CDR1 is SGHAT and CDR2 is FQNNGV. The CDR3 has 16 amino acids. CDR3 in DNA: TGTGCCAGCAGCTTAGGCGAGCGGGGGATCCAAGAGACCCAGTACTTC. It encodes CASSLGERGIQETQYF.

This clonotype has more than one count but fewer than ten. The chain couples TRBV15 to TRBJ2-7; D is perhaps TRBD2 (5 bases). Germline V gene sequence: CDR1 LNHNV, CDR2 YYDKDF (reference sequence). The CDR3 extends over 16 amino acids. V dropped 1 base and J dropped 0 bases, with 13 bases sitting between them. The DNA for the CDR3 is TGTGCCACCAGCAGAGTCGGGAAGGGAATCTCCTACGAGCAGTACTTC. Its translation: CATSRVGKGISYEQYF.

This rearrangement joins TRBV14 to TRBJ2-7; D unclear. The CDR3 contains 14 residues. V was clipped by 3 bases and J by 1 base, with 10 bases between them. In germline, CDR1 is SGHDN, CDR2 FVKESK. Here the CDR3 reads CASSHIGLSYEQYF. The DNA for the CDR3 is TGTGCCAGCAGCCATATCGGGTTGTCCTACGAGCAGTACTTC.

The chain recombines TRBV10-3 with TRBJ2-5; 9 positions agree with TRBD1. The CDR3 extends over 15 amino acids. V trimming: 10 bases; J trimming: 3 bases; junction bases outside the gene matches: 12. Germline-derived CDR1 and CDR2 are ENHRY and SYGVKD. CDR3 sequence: CATDAGTGSKETQYF. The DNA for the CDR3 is TGTGCCACGGACGCCGGGACAGGGTCCAAAGAGACCCAGTACTTC.

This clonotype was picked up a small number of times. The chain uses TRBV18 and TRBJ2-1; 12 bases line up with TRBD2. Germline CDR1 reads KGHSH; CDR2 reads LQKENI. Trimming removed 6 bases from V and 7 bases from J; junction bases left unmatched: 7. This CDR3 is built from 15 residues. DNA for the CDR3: TGTGCCAGCTCGCAGCTAGCGGGAGGGCGGAATGAGCAGTTCTTC. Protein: CASSQLAGGRNEQFF.

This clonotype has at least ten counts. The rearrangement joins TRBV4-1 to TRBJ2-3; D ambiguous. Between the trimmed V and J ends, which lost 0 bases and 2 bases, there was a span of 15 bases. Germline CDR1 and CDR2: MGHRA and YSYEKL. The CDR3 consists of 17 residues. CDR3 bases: TGCGCCAGCAGCCAAGATCCGCCGGGCAGGACCACAGATACGCAGTATTTT. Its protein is CASSQDPPGRTTDTQYF.

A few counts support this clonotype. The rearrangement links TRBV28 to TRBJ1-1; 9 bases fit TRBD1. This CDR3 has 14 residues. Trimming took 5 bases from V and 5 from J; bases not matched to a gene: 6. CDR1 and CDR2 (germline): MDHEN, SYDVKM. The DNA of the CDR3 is TGTGCCAGCAGTAGGGGGGACAGGGCAACTGAAGCTTTCTTT. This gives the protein CASSRGDRATEAFF.

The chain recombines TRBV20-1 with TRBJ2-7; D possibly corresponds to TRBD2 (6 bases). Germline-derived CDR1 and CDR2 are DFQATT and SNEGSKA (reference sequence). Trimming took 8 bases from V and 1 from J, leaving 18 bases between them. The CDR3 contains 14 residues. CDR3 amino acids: CSITLAGPSYEQYF. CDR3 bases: TGCAGTATTACCCTTGCGGGACCGTCCTACGAGCAGTACTTC.

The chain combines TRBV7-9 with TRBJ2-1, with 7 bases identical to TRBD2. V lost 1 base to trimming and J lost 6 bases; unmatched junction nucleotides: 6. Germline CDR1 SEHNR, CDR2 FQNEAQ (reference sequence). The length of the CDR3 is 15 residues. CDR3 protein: CASSLGPTSPNEQFF. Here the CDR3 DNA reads TGTGCCAGCAGCTTAGGCCCGACTAGCCCCAATGAGCAGTTCTTC.

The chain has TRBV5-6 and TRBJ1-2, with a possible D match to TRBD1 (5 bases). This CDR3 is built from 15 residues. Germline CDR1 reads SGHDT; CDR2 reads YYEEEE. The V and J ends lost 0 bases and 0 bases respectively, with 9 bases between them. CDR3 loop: CASSLAGRANYGYTF. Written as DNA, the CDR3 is TGTGCCAGCAGCTTGGCCGGCAGGGCTAACTATGGCTACACCTTC.

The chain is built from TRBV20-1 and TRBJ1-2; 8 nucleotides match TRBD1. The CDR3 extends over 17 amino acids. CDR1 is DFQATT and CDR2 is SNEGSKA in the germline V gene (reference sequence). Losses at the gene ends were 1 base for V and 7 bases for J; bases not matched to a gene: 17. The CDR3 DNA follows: TGCAGTGCTAGAGGTGATAATCGACAGGGGAATACATTTGGCTACACCTTC. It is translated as CSARGDNRQGNTFGYTF.

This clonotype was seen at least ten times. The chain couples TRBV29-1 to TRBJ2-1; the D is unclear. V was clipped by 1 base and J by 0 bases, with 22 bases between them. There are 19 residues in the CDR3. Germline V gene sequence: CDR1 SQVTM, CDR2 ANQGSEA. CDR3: CSVEAGWLHDSSSYNEQFF. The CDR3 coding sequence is TGCAGCGTTGAAGCCGGGTGGCTACACGACTCAAGCTCCTACAATGAGCAGTTCTTC.

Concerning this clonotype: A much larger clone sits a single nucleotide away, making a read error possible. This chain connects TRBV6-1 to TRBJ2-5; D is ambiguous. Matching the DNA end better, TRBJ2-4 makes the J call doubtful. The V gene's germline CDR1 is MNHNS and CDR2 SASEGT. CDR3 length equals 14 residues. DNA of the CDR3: TGTGCCAGCAGTGGACGCTACCCACCTAACATTCAGTACTTC. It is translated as CASSGRYPPNIQYF.

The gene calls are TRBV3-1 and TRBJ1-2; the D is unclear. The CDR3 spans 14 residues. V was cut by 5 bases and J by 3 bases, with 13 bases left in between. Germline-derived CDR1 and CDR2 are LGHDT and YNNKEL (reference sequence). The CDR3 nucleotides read TGTGCCAGCAGCGCTACAAGTAATCACTATGGCTACACCTTC. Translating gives CASSATSNHYGYTF.

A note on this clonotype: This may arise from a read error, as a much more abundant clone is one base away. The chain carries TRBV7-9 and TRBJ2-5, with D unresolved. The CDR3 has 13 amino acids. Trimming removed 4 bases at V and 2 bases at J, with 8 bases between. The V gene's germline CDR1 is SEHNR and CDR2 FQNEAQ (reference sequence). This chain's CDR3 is CASSWVIQETQYF. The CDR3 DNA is TGTGCCAGCAGCTGGGTCATACAAGAGACCCAGTACTTC.

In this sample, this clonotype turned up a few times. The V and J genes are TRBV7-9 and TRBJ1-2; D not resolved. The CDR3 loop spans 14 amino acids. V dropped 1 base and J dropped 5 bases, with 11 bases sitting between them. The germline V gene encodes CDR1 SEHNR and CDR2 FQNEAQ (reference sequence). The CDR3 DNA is TGTGCCAGCAGCTTAGAGGGCAGGACGTATGGCTACACCTTC. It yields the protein CASSLEGRTYGYTF.

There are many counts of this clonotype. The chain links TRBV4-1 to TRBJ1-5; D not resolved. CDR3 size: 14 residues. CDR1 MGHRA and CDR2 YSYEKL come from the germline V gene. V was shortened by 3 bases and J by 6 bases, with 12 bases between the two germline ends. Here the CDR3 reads CASSQGPLGQPQHF. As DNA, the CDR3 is TGCGCCAGCAGCCAGGGCCCCCTGGGTCAGCCCCAGCATTTT.

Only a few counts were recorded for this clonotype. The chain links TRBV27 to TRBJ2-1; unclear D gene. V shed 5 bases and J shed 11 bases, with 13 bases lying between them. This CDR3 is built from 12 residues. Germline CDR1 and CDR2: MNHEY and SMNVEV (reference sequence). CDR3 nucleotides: TGTGCCAGCAGTCCCTACCCCGGCAAGCAGTTCTTC. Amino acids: CASSPYPGKQFF.

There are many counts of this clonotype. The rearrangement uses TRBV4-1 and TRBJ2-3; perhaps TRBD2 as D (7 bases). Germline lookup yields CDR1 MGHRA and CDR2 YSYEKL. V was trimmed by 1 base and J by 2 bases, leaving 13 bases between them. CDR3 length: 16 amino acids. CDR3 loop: CASSQVVAGATDTQYF. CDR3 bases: TGCGCCAGCAGCCAAGTCGTGGCGGGGGCCACAGATACGCAGTATTTT.

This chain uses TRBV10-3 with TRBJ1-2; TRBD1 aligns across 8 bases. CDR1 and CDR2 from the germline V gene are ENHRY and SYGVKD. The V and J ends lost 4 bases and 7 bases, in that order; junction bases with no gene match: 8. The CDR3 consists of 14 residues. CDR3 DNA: TGTGCCATCAGTGCTCAGGGGGCGCAGGTTGGCTACACCTTC. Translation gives CAISAQGAQVGYTF.

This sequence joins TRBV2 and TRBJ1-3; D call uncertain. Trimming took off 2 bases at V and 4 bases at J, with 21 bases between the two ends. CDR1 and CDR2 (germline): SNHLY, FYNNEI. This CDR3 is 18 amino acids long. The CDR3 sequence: CASSERGIPATGGNTIYF. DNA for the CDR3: TGTGCCAGCAGTGAAAGAGGGATACCGGCAACGGGGGGAAACACCATATATTTT.

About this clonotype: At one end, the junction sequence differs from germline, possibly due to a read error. For the CDR3, the DNA is TGCGGCGTTGAAGACGACCCCCAGTATGGCTACACCTTC. Translation gives CGVEDDPQYGYTF. The chain links TRBV29-1 to TRBJ1-2; no clear D. Germline-derived CDR1 and CDR2 are SQVTM and ANQGSEA. CDR3 size: 13 residues.

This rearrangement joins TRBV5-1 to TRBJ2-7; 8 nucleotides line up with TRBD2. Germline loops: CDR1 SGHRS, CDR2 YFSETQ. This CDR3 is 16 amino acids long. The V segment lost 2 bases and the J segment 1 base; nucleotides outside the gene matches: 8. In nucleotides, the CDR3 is TGCGCCAGCAGCTTCACAGCGGGAGAGAGGTCCTACGAGCAGTACTTC. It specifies CASSFTAGERSYEQYF.

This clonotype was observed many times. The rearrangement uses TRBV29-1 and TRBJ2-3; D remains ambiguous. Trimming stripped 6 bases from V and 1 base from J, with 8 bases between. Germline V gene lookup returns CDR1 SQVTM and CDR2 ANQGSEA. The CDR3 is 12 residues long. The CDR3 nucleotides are TGCAGCGTCAGAAGTCGCACAGATACGCAGTATTTT. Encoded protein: CSVRSRTDTQYF.